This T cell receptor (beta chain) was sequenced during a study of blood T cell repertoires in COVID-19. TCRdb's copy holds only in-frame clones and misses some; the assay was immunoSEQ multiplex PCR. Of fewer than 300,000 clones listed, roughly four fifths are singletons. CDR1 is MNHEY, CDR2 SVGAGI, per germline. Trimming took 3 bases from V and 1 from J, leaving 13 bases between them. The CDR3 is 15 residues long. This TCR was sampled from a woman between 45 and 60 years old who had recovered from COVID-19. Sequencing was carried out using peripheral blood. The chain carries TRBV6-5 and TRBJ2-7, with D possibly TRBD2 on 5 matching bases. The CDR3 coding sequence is TGTGCCAGCAGTTATGACCGTAGCGCTTCCTACGAGCAGTACTTC. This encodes CASSYDRSASYEQYF.